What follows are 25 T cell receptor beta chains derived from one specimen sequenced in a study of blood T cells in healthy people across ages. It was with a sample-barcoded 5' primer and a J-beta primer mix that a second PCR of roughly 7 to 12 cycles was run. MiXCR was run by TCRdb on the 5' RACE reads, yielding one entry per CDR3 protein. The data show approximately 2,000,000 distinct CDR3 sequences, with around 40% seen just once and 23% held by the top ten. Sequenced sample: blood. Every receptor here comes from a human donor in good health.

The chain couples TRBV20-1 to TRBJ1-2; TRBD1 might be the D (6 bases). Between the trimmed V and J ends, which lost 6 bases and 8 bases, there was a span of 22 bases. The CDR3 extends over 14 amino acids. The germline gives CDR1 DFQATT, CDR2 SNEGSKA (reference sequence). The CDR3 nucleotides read TGCAGTGCCAGCAGGACGGAGGAGGGGGGGGGCTACACCTTC. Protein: CSASRTEEGGGYTF.

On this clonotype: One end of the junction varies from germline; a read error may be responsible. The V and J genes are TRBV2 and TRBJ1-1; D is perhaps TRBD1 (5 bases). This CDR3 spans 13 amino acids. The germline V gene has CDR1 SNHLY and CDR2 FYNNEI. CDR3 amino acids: CASRVGGTTEAFF. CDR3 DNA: TGTGCCAGCAGAGTTGGGGGTACCACTGAGGCTTTCTTT. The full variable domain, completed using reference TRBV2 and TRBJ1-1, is EPEVTQTPSHQVTQMGQEVILRCVPISNHLYFYWYRQILGQKVEFLVSFYNNEISEKSEIFDDQFSVERPDGSNFTLKIRSTKLEDSAMYFCASRVGGTTEAFFGQGTRLTVV.

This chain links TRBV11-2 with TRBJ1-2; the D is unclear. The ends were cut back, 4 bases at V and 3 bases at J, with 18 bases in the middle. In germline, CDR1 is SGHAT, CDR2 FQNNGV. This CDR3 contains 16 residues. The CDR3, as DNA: TGTGCCAGCAGCTCCTTGGCGGGGAGGGTGGACTATGGCTACACCTTC. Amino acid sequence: CASSSLAGRVDYGYTF.

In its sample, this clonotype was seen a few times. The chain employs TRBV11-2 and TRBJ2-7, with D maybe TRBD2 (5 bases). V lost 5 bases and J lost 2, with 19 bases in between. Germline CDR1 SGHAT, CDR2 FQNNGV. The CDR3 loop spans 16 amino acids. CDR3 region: CASSPTRTQLAYEQYF. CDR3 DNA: TGTGCCAGCAGCCCGACCCGGACTCAACTTGCCTACGAGCAGTACTTC.

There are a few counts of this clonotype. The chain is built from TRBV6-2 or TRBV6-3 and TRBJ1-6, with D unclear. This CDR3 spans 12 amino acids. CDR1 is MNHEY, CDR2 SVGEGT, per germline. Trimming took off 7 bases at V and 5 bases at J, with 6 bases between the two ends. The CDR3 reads CASNQDNSPLHF. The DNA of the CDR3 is TGTGCCAGCAATCAGGATAATTCACCCCTCCACTTT.

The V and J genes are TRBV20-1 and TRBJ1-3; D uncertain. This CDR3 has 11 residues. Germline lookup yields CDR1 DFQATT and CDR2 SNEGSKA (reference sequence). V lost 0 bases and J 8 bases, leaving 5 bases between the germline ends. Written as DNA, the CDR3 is TGCAGTGCTAGAGAGGACTACACCATATATTTT. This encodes CSAREDYTIYF.

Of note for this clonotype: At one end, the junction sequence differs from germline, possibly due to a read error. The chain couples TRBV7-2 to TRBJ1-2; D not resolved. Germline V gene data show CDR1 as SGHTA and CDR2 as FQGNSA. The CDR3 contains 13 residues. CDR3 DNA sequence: TGTGCCAGCAGCCCCCAGGAGGGCTATGACTACACCTTC. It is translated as CASSPQEGYDYTF.

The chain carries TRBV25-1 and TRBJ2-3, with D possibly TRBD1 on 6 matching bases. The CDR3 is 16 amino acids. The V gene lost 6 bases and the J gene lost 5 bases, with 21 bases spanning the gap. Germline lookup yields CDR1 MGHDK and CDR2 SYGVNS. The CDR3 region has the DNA TGTGCCAGCAGCGACTATGGACAGCATCTGGGAGATACGCAGTATTTT. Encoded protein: CASSDYGQHLGDTQYF.

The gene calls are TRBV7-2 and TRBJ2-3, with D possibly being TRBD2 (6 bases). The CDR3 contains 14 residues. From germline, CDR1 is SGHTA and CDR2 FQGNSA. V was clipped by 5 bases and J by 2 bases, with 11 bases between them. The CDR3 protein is CASSEDYYTDTQYF. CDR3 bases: TGTGCCAGCAGCGAGGACTACTACACAGATACGCAGTATTTT.

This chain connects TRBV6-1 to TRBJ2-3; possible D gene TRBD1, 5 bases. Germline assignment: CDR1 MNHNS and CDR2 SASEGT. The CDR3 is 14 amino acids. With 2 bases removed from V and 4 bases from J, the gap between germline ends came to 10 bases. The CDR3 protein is CASSERQSADTQYF. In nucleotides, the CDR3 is TGTGCCAGCAGTGAACGACAGAGCGCAGATACGCAGTATTTT.

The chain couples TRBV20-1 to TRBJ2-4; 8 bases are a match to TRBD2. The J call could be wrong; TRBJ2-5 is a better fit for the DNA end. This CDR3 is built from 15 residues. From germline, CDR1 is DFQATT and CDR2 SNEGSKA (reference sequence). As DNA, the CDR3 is TGCAGTGCTAGTTATGGCGGGGGGTATGGAGAGACCCAGTACTTC. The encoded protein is CSASYGGGYGETQYF.

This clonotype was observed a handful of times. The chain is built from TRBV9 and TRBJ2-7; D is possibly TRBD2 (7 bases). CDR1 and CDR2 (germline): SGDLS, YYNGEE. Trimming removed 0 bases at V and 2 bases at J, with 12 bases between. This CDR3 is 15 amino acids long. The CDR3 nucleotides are TGTGCCAGCAGCGTAGGCGGGGGCTCCGCCTACGAGCAGTACTTC. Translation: CASSVGGGSAYEQYF.

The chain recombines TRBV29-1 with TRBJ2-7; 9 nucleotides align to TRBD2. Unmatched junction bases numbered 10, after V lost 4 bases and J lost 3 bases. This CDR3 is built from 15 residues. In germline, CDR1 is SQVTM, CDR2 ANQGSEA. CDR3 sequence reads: CSVVGASGVSYEQYF. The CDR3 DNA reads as TGCAGCGTTGTAGGGGCTAGCGGGGTAAGCTACGAGCAGTACTTC.

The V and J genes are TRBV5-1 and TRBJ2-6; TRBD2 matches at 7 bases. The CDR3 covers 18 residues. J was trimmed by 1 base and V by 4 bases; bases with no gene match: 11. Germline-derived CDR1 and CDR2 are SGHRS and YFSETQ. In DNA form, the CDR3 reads TGCGCCAGCAGCGGGAGGGAAAATCAAGCTTCTGGGGCCAACGTCCTGACTTTC. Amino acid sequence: CASSGRENQASGANVLTF.

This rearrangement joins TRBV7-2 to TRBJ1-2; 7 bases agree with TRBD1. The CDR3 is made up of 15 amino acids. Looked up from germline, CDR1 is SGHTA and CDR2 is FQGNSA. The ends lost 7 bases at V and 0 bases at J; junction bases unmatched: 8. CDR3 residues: CASNEQGFANYGYTF. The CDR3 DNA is TGTGCCAGCAACGAACAGGGGTTTGCTAACTATGGCTACACCTTC.

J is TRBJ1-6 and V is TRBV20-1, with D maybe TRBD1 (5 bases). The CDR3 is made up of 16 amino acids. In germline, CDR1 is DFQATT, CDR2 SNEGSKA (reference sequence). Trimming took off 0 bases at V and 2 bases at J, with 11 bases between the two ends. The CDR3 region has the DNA TGCAGTGCTAGAGATTTCGGGGGAACCTATAATTCACCCCTCCACTTT. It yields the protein CSARDFGGTYNSPLHF.

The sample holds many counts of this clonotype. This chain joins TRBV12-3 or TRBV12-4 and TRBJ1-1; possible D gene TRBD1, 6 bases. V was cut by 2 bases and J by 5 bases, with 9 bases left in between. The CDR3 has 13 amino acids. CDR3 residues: CASSLQGRTEAFF. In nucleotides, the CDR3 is TGTGCCAGCAGTTTACAGGGGAGGACTGAAGCTTTCTTT.

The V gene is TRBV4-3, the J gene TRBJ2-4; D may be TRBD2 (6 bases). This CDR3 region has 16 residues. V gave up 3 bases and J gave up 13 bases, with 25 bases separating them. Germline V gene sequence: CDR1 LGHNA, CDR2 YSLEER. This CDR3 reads CASSHLRDSNTDTQYF. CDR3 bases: TGCGCCAGCAGCCACCTCCGGGACTCTAACACAGATACGCAGTACTTC.

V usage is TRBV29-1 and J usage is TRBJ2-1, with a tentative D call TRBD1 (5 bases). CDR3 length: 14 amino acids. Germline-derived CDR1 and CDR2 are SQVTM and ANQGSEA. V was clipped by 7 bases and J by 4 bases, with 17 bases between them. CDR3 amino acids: CSGLGTTDYNEQFF. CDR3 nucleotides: TGCAGCGGTCTTGGTACGACAGATTACAATGAGCAGTTCTTC.

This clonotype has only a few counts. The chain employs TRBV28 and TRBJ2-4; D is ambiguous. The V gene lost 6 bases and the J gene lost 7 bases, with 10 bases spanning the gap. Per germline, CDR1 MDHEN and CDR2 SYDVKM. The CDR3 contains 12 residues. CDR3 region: CASSPSRNIQYF. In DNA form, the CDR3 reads TGTGCCAGCAGCCCTAGTCGTAACATTCAGTACTTC.

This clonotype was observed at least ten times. CDR3: CSVGETQYF. CDR3 nucleotides: TGCAGCGTTGGGGAGACCCAGTACTTC. The chain has TRBV29-1 and TRBJ2-5; D gene uncertain. Germline-derived CDR1 and CDR2 are SQVTM and ANQGSEA. V was shortened by 4 bases and J by 5 bases, with 2 bases between the two germline ends. The CDR3 consists of 9 residues.

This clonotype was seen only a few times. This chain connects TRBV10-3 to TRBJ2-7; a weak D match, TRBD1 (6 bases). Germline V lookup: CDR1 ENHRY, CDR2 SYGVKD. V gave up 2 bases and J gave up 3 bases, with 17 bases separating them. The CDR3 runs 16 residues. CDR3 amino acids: CAISEAVRGGSYEQYF. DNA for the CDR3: TGTGCCATCAGTGAGGCGGTACGAGGGGGTAGCTACGAGCAGTACTTC.

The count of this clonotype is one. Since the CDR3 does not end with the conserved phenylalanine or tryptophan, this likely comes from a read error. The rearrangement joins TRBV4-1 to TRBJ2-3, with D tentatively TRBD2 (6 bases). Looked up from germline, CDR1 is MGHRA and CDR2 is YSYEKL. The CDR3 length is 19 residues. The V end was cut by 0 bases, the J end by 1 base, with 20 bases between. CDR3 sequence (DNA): TGCGCCAGCAGCCAAGATAGATTACTTTTGCGGGGACGCACAGATACGCAGTATGTT. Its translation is CASSQDRLLLRGRTDTQYV.

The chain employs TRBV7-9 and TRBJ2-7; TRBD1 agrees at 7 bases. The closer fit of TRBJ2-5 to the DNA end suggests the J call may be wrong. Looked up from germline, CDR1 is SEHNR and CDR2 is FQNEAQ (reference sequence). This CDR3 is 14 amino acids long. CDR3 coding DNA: TGTGCCAGCAGCTCGACAGGGATTGGTGGGACCCAGTACTTC. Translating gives CASSSTGIGGTQYF.

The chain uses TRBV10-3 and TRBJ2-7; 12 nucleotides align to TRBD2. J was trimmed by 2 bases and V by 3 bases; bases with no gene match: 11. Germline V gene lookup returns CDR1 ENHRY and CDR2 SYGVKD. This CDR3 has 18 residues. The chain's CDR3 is CAISDGLAGLKIPYEQYF. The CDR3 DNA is TGTGCCATCAGTGACGGACTAGCGGGGTTGAAGATACCCTACGAGCAGTACTTC.